The 30 T cell receptor beta chains below come from one sample, sequenced in a study of beta chain features in type 1 diabetes. The study, taken as a whole, reports: Moderate yet significant TCRB CDR3 shortening was seen in Type 1 diabetes patients in all four CD4+ subsets.

Antigens for these TCRs are unknown. The entirety of the isolated RNA underwent reverse transcription, so expressed TCRB transcripts were sequenced. Method: immunoSEQ multiplex PCR; TCRdb's copy keeps in-frame clones and lacks some. The repertoire consists of hundreds of thousands of clones, with 10% to 15% occurring once and the leading ten covering less than 0.025%. Input material: naive CD4+ T cells from blood. These receptors came from a man aged 18 to 30 with type 1 diabetes.

This chain connects TRBV5-1 to TRBJ2-2; 8 bases agree with TRBD1. CDR1 SGHRS and CDR2 YFSETQ come from the germline V gene. J was trimmed by 0 bases and V by 3 bases; bases with no gene match: 7. The CDR3 covers 17 residues. The CDR3: CASSYGRDRPNTGELFF. The CDR3, as DNA: TGCGCCAGCAGCTACGGGCGGGACAGGCCGAACACCGGGGAGCTGTTTTTT.

This clone was recorded a few times. The chain combines TRBV25-1 with TRBJ2-3; perhaps TRBD2 as D (6 bases). The CDR3 contains 15 residues. V dropped 4 bases and J dropped 2 bases, with 13 bases sitting between them. Germline values: CDR1 MGHDK, CDR2 SYGVNS. The CDR3 DNA sequence: TGTGCCAGCAGTGGGGACCGGGACTTCACAGATACGCAGTATTTT. Translation gives CASSGDRDFTDTQYF.

V is TRBV19 and J is TRBJ2-1, with D perhaps TRBD1 (5 bases). Trimming shortened V by 1 base and J by 6 bases, and 7 bases separated the two germline ends. This CDR3 has 13 residues. Germline loops: CDR1 LNHDA, CDR2 SQIVND (reference sequence). CDR3 bases: TGTGCCAGTAGTATAGTAGGGGCCAATGAGCAGTTCTTC. This sequence encodes CASSIVGANEQFF.

The V and J genes are TRBV18 and TRBJ2-4; D unresolved. V gave up 3 bases and J gave up 0 bases, with 9 bases separating them. The CDR3 totals 15 residues. From germline, CDR1 is KGHSH and CDR2 LQKENI. CDR3 protein: CASSPPSLAKNIQYF. The DNA for the CDR3 is TGTGCCAGCTCACCTCCCTCCCTAGCCAAAAACATTCAGTACTTC.

This clone was recorded a few times. The chain employs TRBV7-9 and TRBJ1-6, with D uncertain. This CDR3 spans 17 amino acids. Germline V gives CDR1 SEHNR, CDR2 FQNEAQ (reference sequence). Trimming cost V 2 bases and J 7 bases, with 18 bases left between them. The DNA of the CDR3 is TGTGCCAGCAGCTTATCCCTTGGAGAGGGAAGGAATTCACCCCTCCACTTT. As protein: CASSLSLGEGRNSPLHF.

CDR3 DNA: TGTGCCAGCAGGGACGTACAAGAGACCCAGTACTTC. Protein sequence: CASRDVQETQYF. The chain combines TRBV2 with TRBJ2-5, with D unresolved. CDR3 size: 12 residues. Trimming removed 6 bases at V and 2 bases at J, with 7 bases between. CDR1 and CDR2 (germline): SNHLY, FYNNEI. Combining the CDR3 with reference TRBV2 and TRBJ2-5 gives the whole variable domain EPEVTQTPSHQVTQMGQEVILRCVPISNHLYFYWYRQILGQKVEFLVSFYNNEISEKSEIFDDQFSVERPDGSNFTLKIRSTKLEDSAMYFCASRDVQETQYFGPGTRLLVL.

The chain joins TRBV4-2 to TRBJ1-2; 9 bases align to TRBD1. Germline trimming cut 4 bases from V and 6 bases from J; bases unmatched to any gene: 9. Germline lookup yields CDR1 LGHNA and CDR2 YNFKEQ. This CDR3 comprises 15 residues. For the CDR3, the DNA is TGTGCCAGCAGCCCCCAGGGGACAGGGAACAATGGCTACACCTTC. Its protein is CASSPQGTGNNGYTF.

Only a few counts were recorded for this clone. This rearrangement joins TRBV4-1 to TRBJ2-2; 12 bases match TRBD2. The V gene end was trimmed by 7 bases and the J gene end by 3 bases; junction bases not matched to a gene: 3. Germline V gene lookup returns CDR1 MGHRA and CDR2 YSYEKL. This CDR3 comprises 15 residues. In DNA form, the CDR3 reads TGCGCCAGCACCCGGACTAGCGGGGACACCGGGGAGCTGTTTTTT. Protein: CASTRTSGDTGELFF.

The rearrangement links TRBV30 to TRBJ1-1; D is uncertain. CDR1 is GTSNPN, CDR2 SVGIG, per germline (reference sequence). Deletions cut 2 bases from V and 2 bases from J, with 9 bases between. The CDR3 consists of 13 residues. CDR3: CAWSMGENTEAFF. CDR3 DNA sequence: TGTGCCTGGAGTATGGGAGAAAACACTGAAGCTTTCTTT.

The V call is TRBV19, the J call TRBJ2-3; D is unresolved. Germline V gene data show CDR1 as LNHDA and CDR2 as SQIVND (reference sequence). The CDR3 length is 12 residues. Trimming pared 5 bases from V and 8 bases from J, leaving 11 bases between. CDR3 DNA sequence: TGTGCCAGTAGTCCCAACCATGGTACGCAGTATTTT. Translated: CASSPNHGTQYF. Combining the CDR3 with reference TRBV19 and TRBJ2-3 gives the whole variable domain DGGITQSPKYLFRKEGQNVTLSCEQNLNHDAMYWYRQDPGQGLRLIYYSQIVNDFQKGDIAEGYSVSREKKESFPLTVTSAQKNPTAFYLCASSPNHGTQYFGPGTRLTVL.

This rearrangement joins TRBV18 to TRBJ2-7, with 8 bases aligning to TRBD1. The CDR3 runs 15 residues. Per germline, CDR1 KGHSH and CDR2 LQKENI. The ends lost 6 bases at V and 0 bases at J; junction bases unmatched: 7. This CDR3 reads CASSQSDRASYEQYF. As DNA, the CDR3 is TGTGCCAGCTCTCAATCGGACAGGGCCTCCTACGAGCAGTACTTC.

The chain employs TRBV6-6 and TRBJ2-3, with D maybe TRBD2 (6 bases). Germline-derived CDR1 and CDR2 are MNHNY and SVGAGI (reference sequence). The CDR3 extends over 13 amino acids. V gave up 4 bases and J gave up 4 bases, with 9 bases separating them. CDR3 coding DNA: TGTGCCAGCAGTTCCCCGGGGGCAGATACGCAGTATTTT. Protein: CASSSPGADTQYF.

This clone has a handful of counts. The chain has TRBV4-1 and TRBJ2-3; D unclear. V lost 2 bases to trimming and J lost 2 bases, with 5 bases between them. Germline assignment: CDR1 MGHRA and CDR2 YSYEKL. The CDR3 sequence is 13 residues long. This chain's CDR3 is CASSQTITDTQYF. The CDR3 DNA reads TGCGCCAGCAGCCAAACGATCACAGATACGCAGTATTTT.

The sample holds a few counts of this clone. The chain has TRBV29-1 and TRBJ1-4, with TRBD1 identical over 9 bases. V was clipped by 7 bases and J by 5 bases; unmatched bases: 2. Germline V gene sequence: CDR1 SQVTM, CDR2 ANQGSEA. The CDR3 runs to 12 residues. The CDR3 spells CSAGTGNEKLFF. The CDR3 bases are TGCAGCGCCGGGACAGGGAATGAAAAACTGTTTTTT. Together with reference TRBV29-1 and TRBJ1-4, the CDR3 gives the full variable domain: SAVISQKPSRDICQRGTSLTIQCQVDSQVTMMFWYRQQPGQSLTLIATANQGSEATYESGFVIDKFPISRPNLTFSTLTVSNMSPEDSSIYLCSAGTGNEKLFFGSGTQLSVL.

V and J are TRBV29-1 and TRBJ1-2, with 9 bases identical to TRBD1. CDR3 length: 12 amino acids. V was clipped by 5 bases and J by 5 bases; unmatched bases: 3. From germline, CDR1 is SQVTM and CDR2 ANQGSEA. CDR3 DNA sequence: TGCAGCGTTTGGGACAGGGCTTATGGCTACACCTTC. It encodes CSVWDRAYGYTF.

This chain connects TRBV15 to TRBJ1-4, with D perhaps TRBD1 (6 bases). The CDR3 sequence is 15 residues long. The germline V and J ends were trimmed by 3 bases and 8 bases, with 16 bases remaining between them. Germline CDR1 and CDR2: LNHNV and YYDKDF (reference sequence). The CDR3 DNA is TGTGCCACCAGCAGCCAGGACAGTCAGATCGAAAAACTGTTTTTT. It specifies CATSSQDSQIEKLFF.

This chain links TRBV6-4 with TRBJ1-1, with 7 bases fitting TRBD1. J gave up 1 base and V 2 bases, and 4 bases lay outside the gene matches. CDR3 size: 15 residues. Germline-derived CDR1 and CDR2 are MRHNA and SNTAGT. CDR3 nucleotides: TGTGCCAGCAGTGACGGTAGACAGGGGAACACTGAAGCTTTCTTT. Protein sequence: CASSDGRQGNTEAFF.

This sequence joins TRBV5-1 and TRBJ1-6; possible D gene TRBD1, 5 bases. This CDR3 spans 15 amino acids. Trimming removed 0 bases at V and 7 bases at J, with 11 bases between. Germline assignment: CDR1 SGHRS and CDR2 YFSETQ. The CDR3 loop is CASSLDNPGNSPLHF. DNA for the CDR3: TGCGCCAGCAGCTTGGACAACCCAGGGAATTCACCCCTCCACTTT.

CDR3 residues: CASSERAGGPDTQYF. The DNA of the CDR3 is TGTGCCAGCAGTGAACGGGCGGGGGGGCCGGATACGCAGTATTTT. The chain combines TRBV6-1 with TRBJ2-3, with TRBD2 matching over 9 bases. V trimming: 2 bases; J trimming: 6 bases; junction bases outside the gene matches: 6. Germline CDR1 reads MNHNS; CDR2 reads SASEGT. This CDR3 spans 15 amino acids.

This clone has just a few counts. The V gene is TRBV30, the J gene TRBJ1-3; D gene uncertain. CDR3 size: 13 residues. Trimming took 4 bases from V and 1 from J, leaving 8 bases between them. CDR1 is GTSNPN and CDR2 is SVGIG in the germline V gene (reference sequence). The DNA for the CDR3 is TGTGCCTGGAATCGGGGATCTGGAAACACCATATATTTT. Protein product: CAWNRGSGNTIYF. The full variable domain, with the rest looked up from reference TRBV30 and TRBJ1-3, is SQTIHQWPATLVQPVGSPLSLECTVEGTSNPNLYWYRQAAGRGLQLLFYSVGIGQISSEVPQNLSASRPQDRQFILSSKKLLLSDSGFYLCAWNRGSGNTIYFGEGSWLTVV.

This clone was picked up a small number of times. The rearrangement links TRBV9 to TRBJ2-1; 12 bases agree with TRBD2. J gave up 4 bases and V 0 bases, and 5 bases lay outside the gene matches. The CDR3 length is 17 residues. The germline V gene encodes CDR1 SGDLS and CDR2 YYNGEE. Here the CDR3 reads CASSVGTSGDLYNEQFF. DNA of the CDR3: TGTGCCAGCAGCGTAGGGACTAGCGGGGACCTATACAATGAGCAGTTCTTC. Combining the CDR3 with reference TRBV9 and TRBJ2-1 gives the whole variable domain DSGVTQTPKHLITATGQRVTLRCSPRSGDLSVYWYQQSLDQGLQFLIQYYNGEERAKGNILERFSAQQFPDLHSELNLSSLELGDSALYFCASSVGTSGDLYNEQFFGPGTRLTVL.

The chain is built from TRBV2 and TRBJ2-1; TRBD1 aligns across 9 bases. CDR1 and CDR2 (germline): SNHLY, FYNNEI. Losses at the gene ends were 1 base for V and 15 bases for J; bases not matched to a gene: 1. CDR3 size: 11 residues. CDR3 coding DNA: TGTGCCAGCAGTGAAGAGGGACAGGGGTTCTTC. Translation: CASSEEGQGFF. The full variable domain, rest sourced from reference TRBV2 and TRBJ2-1, is EPEVTQTPSHQVTQMGQEVILRCVPISNHLYFYWYRQILGQKVEFLVSFYNNEISEKSEIFDDQFSVERPDGSNFTLKIRSTKLEDSAMYFCASSEEGQGFFGPGTRLTVL.

The V call is TRBV29-1, the J call TRBJ1-3, with D uncertain. V was clipped by 4 bases and J by 0 bases, with 7 bases between them. CDR1 is SQVTM, CDR2 ANQGSEA, per germline. CDR3 length: 13 amino acids. CDR3 bases: TGCAGCGTTGGCGGGCGCTCTGGAAACACCATATATTTT. Translation gives CSVGGRSGNTIYF.

The CDR3 DNA reads TGTGCCAGCAGCTTACAGGGACAGGGGGGCACCGGGGAGCTGTTTTTT. Translation gives CASSLQGQGGTGELFF. V gene TRBV7-2 combines with J gene TRBJ2-2; 11 nucleotides agree with TRBD1. The length of the CDR3 is 16 residues. From germline, CDR1 is SGHTA and CDR2 FQGNSA. Trimming took 2 bases from V and 4 from J; bases not matched to a gene: 3.

This clone was seen more than once but under ten times. The chain recombines TRBV7-9 with TRBJ2-3; D gene uncertain. From germline, CDR1 is SEHNR and CDR2 FQNEAQ (reference sequence). The CDR3 length is 15 residues. V was trimmed by 0 bases and J by 0 bases, leaving 7 bases between them. The CDR3 region is CASSLAGESTDTQYF. Here the CDR3 DNA reads TGTGCCAGCAGCTTAGCGGGTGAGAGCACAGATACGCAGTATTTT.

This clone was picked up a small number of times. The V and J genes are TRBV7-8 and TRBJ2-5; D tentatively fits TRBD1 or TRBD2 (5 bases each). Germline CDR1 is SGHVS and CDR2 is FQNEAQ. The CDR3 has 15 residues. Trimming removed 5 bases at V and 2 bases at J, with 15 bases between. The CDR3 reads CASSIPGTEQETQYF. DNA of the CDR3: TGTGCCAGCAGCATACCGGGGACGGAACAAGAGACCCAGTACTTC.

The table lists this clone with a few counts. The chain is built from TRBV25-1 and TRBJ2-1, with 10 positions matching TRBD1. V lost 4 bases, J lost 15 bases, and 18 bases stayed unmatched. This CDR3 spans 16 amino acids. Germline V gene data show CDR1 as MGHDK and CDR2 as SYGVNS. This CDR3 is CASSGIDGTGAPEAFF. As DNA, the CDR3 is TGTGCCAGCAGTGGCATCGACGGGACAGGGGCCCCTGAGGCGTTCTTC.

This clone was observed a few times. The DNA is omitted, as the CDR3 cannot be located on it reliably, and the CDR3 follows TCRdb's listing. The CDR3 reads CASPSSSGGYTF. This chain uses TRBV6-1 with TRBJ1-2. Germline assignment: CDR1 MNHNS and CDR2 SASEGT. The CDR3 has 12 amino acids, counting both end residues.

A few counts support this clone. The rearrangement joins TRBV4-1 to TRBJ2-5, with a possible D match to TRBD2 (5 bases). There are 15 residues in the CDR3. Trimming took off 0 bases at V and 7 bases at J, with 15 bases between the two ends. Germline CDR1 and CDR2: MGHRA and YSYEKL. CDR3 sequence: CASSQDSEAPLTQYF. Written as DNA, the CDR3 is TGCGCCAGCAGCCAAGATTCGGAGGCCCCTTTGACCCAGTACTTC.

The chain couples TRBV30 to TRBJ2-7; 8 nucleotides line up with TRBD1. Looked up from germline, CDR1 is GTSNPN and CDR2 is SVGIG (reference sequence). This CDR3 spans 14 amino acids. V dropped 2 bases and J dropped 5; count of bases not matched to a gene: 8. The CDR3 loop reads CAWSTRRGRNEQYF. CDR3 sequence (DNA): TGTGCCTGGAGTACCCGCAGGGGGCGTAACGAGCAGTACTTC. Filled out from reference TRBV30 and TRBJ2-7, the complete variable domain reads SQTIHQWPATLVQPVGSPLSLECTVEGTSNPNLYWYRQAAGRGLQLLFYSVGIGQISSEVPQNLSASRPQDRQFILSSKKLLLSDSGFYLCAWSTRRGRNEQYFGPGTRLTVT.